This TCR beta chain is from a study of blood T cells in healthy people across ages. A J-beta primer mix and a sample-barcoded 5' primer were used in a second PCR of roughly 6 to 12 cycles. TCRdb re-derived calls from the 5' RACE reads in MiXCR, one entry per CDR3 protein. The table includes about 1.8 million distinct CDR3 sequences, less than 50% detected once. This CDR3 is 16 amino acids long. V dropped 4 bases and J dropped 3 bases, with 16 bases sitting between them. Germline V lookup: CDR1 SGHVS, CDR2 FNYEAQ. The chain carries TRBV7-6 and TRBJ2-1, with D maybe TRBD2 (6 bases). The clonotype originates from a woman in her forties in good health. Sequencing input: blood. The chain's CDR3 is CASSSLRDFNYNEQFF. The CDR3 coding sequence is TGTGCCAGCAGCTCCCTCCGGGACTTCAACTACAATGAGCAGTTCTTC.